Listed below are T cell receptor beta chains from one sample, sequenced in a study of shared clonotypes between healthy human individuals. The method was immunoSEQ multiplex PCR; TCRdb's version includes in-frame clones alone and lacks a portion of them. The profile shows about 650,000 clones, roughly 95% of them singletons. Material for sequencing was naive CD8+ T cells sorted from blood. These receptors were obtained from a woman in her 30s in good health. CDR3s include the opening cysteine and the closing phenylalanine or tryptophan. The D gene is left open where the match is weak. Only some rows state a clone size, as once, few, many or a class for expanded clones.

j_gene: TRBJ1-2; abundance: .; v_gene: TRBV5-1; d_gene: .; CDR3aa: CASSLVGANYGYTF; CDR3nt: TGCGCCAGCAGCTTGGTCGGGGCTAACTATGGCTACACCTTC
j_gene: TRBJ2-1; abundance: .; v_gene: TRBV7-3; d_gene: TRBD2; CDR3aa: CASSPGLATPYNEQFF; CDR3nt: TGTGCCAGCAGCCCGGGACTAGCGACTCCCTACAATGAGCAGTTCTTC
j_gene: TRBJ1-6; abundance: .; v_gene: TRBV25-1; d_gene: .; CDR3aa: CASSDPEGLNSPLHF; CDR3nt: TGTGCCAGCAGTGATCCCGAAGGCCTTAATTCACCCCTCCACTTT
j_gene: TRBJ2-1; abundance: .; v_gene: TRBV25-1; d_gene: TRBD2; CDR3aa: CASSGSSGRRSSYNEQFF; CDR3nt: TGTGCCAGCAGTGGGTCTAGCGGGAGGCGAAGCTCCTACAATGAGCAGTTCTTC
j_gene: TRBJ2-3; abundance: .; v_gene: TRBV28; d_gene: .; CDR3aa: CASSSAVGTDTQYF; CDR3nt: TGTGCCAGCAGTTCCGCGGTGGGAACAGATACGCAGTATTTT
j_gene: TRBJ2-7; abundance: .; v_gene: TRBV27; d_gene: .; CDR3aa: CASSYSLGRFAYEQYF; CDR3nt: TGTGCCAGCAGTTATAGTTTGGGCAGGTTTGCCTACGAGCAGTACTTC
j_gene: TRBJ1-1; abundance: once; v_gene: TRBV7-9; d_gene: TRBD1; CDR3aa: CASSLGQGTTEAFF; CDR3nt: TGTGCCAGCAGCTTAGGACAGGGGACCACTGAAGCTTTCTTT
j_gene: TRBJ2-3; abundance: .; v_gene: TRBV7-6; d_gene: .; CDR3aa: CASSFGLFGSDTQYF; CDR3nt: TGTGCCAGCAGCTTTGGACTTTTTGGGTCAGATACGCAGTATTTT
j_gene: TRBJ2-1; abundance: .; v_gene: TRBV9; d_gene: TRBD2; CDR3aa: CASSVSGIFDNEQFF; CDR3nt: TGTGCCAGCAGCGTTAGCGGGATTTTCGACAATGAGCAGTTCTTC
j_gene: TRBJ1-5; abundance: .; v_gene: TRBV4-1; d_gene: .; CDR3aa: CASSPGPWGNQPQHF; CDR3nt: TGCGCCAGCAGCCCAGGACCCTGGGGTAATCAGCCCCAGCATTTT
j_gene: TRBJ2-2; abundance: .; v_gene: TRBV6-5; d_gene: .; CDR3aa: CASLVGAGYTGELFF; CDR3nt: TGTGCCAGCTTAGTTGGGGCGGGGTACACCGGGGAGCTGTTTTTT
j_gene: TRBJ2-7; abundance: .; v_gene: TRBV27; d_gene: TRBD1; CDR3aa: CASSTGTGGYEQYF; CDR3nt: TGTGCCAGCAGTACCGGGACAGGGGGCTACGAGCAGTACTTC
j_gene: TRBJ1-1; abundance: .; v_gene: TRBV11-2; d_gene: .; CDR3aa: CASSWEIRGMNTEAFF; CDR3nt: TGTGCCAGCAGTTGGGAGATCCGGGGGATGAACACTGAAGCTTTCTTT
j_gene: TRBJ2-7; abundance: .; v_gene: TRBV27; d_gene: .; CDR3aa: CASSYGRSDEQYF; CDR3nt: TGTGCCAGCAGTTACGGGAGATCTGACGAGCAGTACTTC
j_gene: TRBJ2-5; abundance: .; v_gene: TRBV28; d_gene: TRBD1; CDR3aa: CASSSGQGREETQYF; CDR3nt: TGTGCCAGCAGTTCGGGACAGGGACGGGAAGAGACCCAGTACTTC
j_gene: TRBJ1-4; abundance: .; v_gene: TRBV5-1; d_gene: .; CDR3aa: CASSFAANEKLFF; CDR3nt: TGCGCCAGCAGCTTCGCCGCTAATGAAAAACTGTTTTTT
j_gene: TRBJ1-1; abundance: .; v_gene: TRBV4-1; d_gene: .; CDR3aa: CASSLYSTGRTEAFF; CDR3nt: TGCGCCAGCAGCCTCTATTCAACGGGGAGGACTGAAGCTTTCTTT
j_gene: TRBJ2-7; abundance: .; v_gene: TRBV5-8; d_gene: TRBD1; CDR3aa: CASSLGTGGVYEQYF; CDR3nt: TGTGCCAGCAGCTTGGGGACAGGGGGCGTTTACGAGCAGTACTTC
j_gene: TRBJ2-2; abundance: .; v_gene: TRBV20-1; d_gene: .; CDR3aa: CSASETGELFF; CDR3nt: TGCAGTGCTAGTGAAACCGGGGAGCTGTTTTTT
j_gene: TRBJ2-7; abundance: once; v_gene: TRBV6-1; d_gene: .; CDR3aa: CASSETRGGNREQYF; CDR3nt: TGTGCCAGCAGTGAGACAAGGGGGGGAAATAGAGAGCAGTACTTC
j_gene: TRBJ1-4; abundance: .; v_gene: TRBV28; d_gene: .; CDR3aa: CASSPRNATNEKLFF; CDR3nt: TGTGCCAGCAGTCCGAGAAATGCAACTAATGAAAAACTGTTTTTT
j_gene: TRBJ1-2; abundance: .; v_gene: TRBV15; d_gene: .; CDR3aa: CATSKPGQLNYGYTF; CDR3nt: TGTGCCACCAGCAAACCCGGACAGCTTAACTATGGCTACACCTTC
j_gene: TRBJ2-1; abundance: .; v_gene: TRBV10-3; d_gene: TRBD2; CDR3aa: CAISEGARGRGDEQFF; CDR3nt: TGTGCCATCAGTGAAGGTGCTCGCGGGAGGGGGGATGAGCAGTTCTTC
j_gene: TRBJ2-3; abundance: .; v_gene: TRBV6-6; d_gene: .; CDR3aa: CASSSLRGKATDTQYF; CDR3nt: TGTGCCAGCAGTTCACTCCGTGGGAAAGCCACAGATACGCAGTATTTT
j_gene: TRBJ2-7; abundance: .; v_gene: TRBV5-1; d_gene: .; CDR3aa: CASSPALDRSSYEQYF; CDR3nt: TGCGCCAGCAGCCCCGCCCTTGACCGGAGCTCCTACGAGCAGTACTTC
j_gene: TRBJ2-5; abundance: .; v_gene: TRBV11-2; d_gene: .; CDR3aa: CASSFDGHGETQYF; CDR3nt: TGTGCCAGCAGCTTTGACGGTCATGGCGAGACCCAGTACTTC
j_gene: TRBJ1-2; abundance: .; v_gene: TRBV15; d_gene: .; CDR3aa: CATSRGKDNYGYTF; CDR3nt: TGTGCCACCAGCAGAGGCAAAGACAACTATGGCTACACCTTC
j_gene: TRBJ1-5; abundance: .; v_gene: TRBV6-5; d_gene: .; CDR3aa: CASSYSEGNQPQHF; CDR3nt: TGTGCCAGCAGTTACTCGGAAGGGAATCAGCCCCAGCATTTT
j_gene: TRBJ2-7; abundance: .; v_gene: TRBV27; d_gene: .; CDR3aa: CASGEMGPAGEQYF; CDR3nt: TGTGCCAGCGGGGAGATGGGGCCGGCGGGCGAGCAGTACTTC
j_gene: TRBJ2-7; abundance: .; v_gene: TRBV10-3; d_gene: .; CDR3aa: CAISESGNSYEQYF; CDR3nt: TGTGCCATCAGTGAGTCTGGGAACTCCTACGAGCAGTACTTC